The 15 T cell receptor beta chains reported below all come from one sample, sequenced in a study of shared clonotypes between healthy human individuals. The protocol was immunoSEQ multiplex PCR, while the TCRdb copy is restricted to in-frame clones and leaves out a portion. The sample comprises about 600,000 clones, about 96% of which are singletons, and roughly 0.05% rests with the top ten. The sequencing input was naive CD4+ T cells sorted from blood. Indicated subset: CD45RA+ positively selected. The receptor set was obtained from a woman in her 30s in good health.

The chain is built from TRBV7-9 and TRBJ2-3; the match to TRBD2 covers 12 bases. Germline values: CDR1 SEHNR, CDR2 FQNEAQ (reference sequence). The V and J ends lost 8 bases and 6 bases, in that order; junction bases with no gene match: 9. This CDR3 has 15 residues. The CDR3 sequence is CASFRLAGVVDTQYF. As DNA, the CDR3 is TGTGCCAGCTTCCGACTAGCGGGAGTGGTGGATACGCAGTATTTT. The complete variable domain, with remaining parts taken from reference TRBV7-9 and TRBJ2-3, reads DTGVSQNPRHKITKRGQNVTFRCDPISEHNRLYWYRQTLGQGPEFLTYFQNEAQLEKSRLLSDRFSAERPKGSFSTLEIQRTEQGDSAMYLCASFRLAGVVDTQYFGPGTRLTVL.

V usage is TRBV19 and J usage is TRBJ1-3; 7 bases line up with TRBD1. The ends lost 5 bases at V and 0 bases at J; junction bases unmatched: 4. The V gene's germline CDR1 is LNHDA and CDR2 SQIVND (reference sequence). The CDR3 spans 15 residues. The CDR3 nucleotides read TGTGCCAGTAGTGTACAGGGGTACTCTGGAAACACCATATATTTT. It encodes CASSVQGYSGNTIYF. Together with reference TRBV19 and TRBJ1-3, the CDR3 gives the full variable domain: DGGITQSPKYLFRKEGQNVTLSCEQNLNHDAMYWYRQDPGQGLRLIYYSQIVNDFQKGDIAEGYSVSREKKESFPLTVTSAQKNPTAFYLCASSVQGYSGNTIYFGEGSWLTVV.

The chain's CDR3 is CASSYGRGRFQPQHF. The CDR3 nucleotides are TGTGCCAGCAGTTACGGGCGGGGGCGCTTTCAGCCCCAGCATTTT. The chain uses TRBV6-6 and TRBJ1-5, with a possible D match to TRBD1 (6 bases). Trimming took 2 bases from V and 6 from J, leaving 14 bases between them. This CDR3 region has 15 residues. Per germline, CDR1 MNHNY and CDR2 SVGAGI (reference sequence).

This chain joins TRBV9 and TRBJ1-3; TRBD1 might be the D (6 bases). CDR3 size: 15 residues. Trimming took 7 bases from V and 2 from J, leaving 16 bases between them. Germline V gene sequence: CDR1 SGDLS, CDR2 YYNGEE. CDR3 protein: CASGHRDTTGNTIYF. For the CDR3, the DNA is TGTGCCAGCGGACACCGGGACACCACTGGAAACACCATATATTTT. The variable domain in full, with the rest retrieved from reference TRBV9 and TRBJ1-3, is DSGVTQTPKHLITATGQRVTLRCSPRSGDLSVYWYQQSLDQGLQFLIQYYNGEERAKGNILERFSAQQFPDLHSELNLSSLELGDSALYFCASGHRDTTGNTIYFGEGSWLTVV.

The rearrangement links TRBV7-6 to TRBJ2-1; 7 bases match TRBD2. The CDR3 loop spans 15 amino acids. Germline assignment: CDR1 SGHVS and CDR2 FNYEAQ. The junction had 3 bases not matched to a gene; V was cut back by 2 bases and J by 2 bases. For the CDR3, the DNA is TGTGCCAGCAGCTTACTGGGAGGGCCCTACAATGAGCAGTTCTTC. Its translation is CASSLLGGPYNEQFF.

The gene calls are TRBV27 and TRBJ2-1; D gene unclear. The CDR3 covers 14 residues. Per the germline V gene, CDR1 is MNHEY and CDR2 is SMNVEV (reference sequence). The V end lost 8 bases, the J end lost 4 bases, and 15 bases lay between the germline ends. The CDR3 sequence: CASLPGPWYNEQFF. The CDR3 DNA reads TGTGCCAGCCTTCCCGGTCCGTGGTACAATGAGCAGTTCTTC.

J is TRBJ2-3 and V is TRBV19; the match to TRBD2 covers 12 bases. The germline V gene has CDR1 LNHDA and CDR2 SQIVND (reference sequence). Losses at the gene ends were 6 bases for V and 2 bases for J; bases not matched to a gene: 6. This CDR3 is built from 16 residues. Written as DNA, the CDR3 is TGTGCCAGTAGGCTCGGACTAGCGGGACACACAGATACGCAGTATTTT. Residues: CASRLGLAGHTDTQYF.

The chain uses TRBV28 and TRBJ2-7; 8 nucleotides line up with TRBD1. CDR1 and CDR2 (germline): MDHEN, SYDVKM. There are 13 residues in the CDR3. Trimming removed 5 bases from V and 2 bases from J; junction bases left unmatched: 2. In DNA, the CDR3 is TGTGCCAGCAGTACAGGGGGTCCCTACGAGCAGTACTTC. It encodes CASSTGGPYEQYF.

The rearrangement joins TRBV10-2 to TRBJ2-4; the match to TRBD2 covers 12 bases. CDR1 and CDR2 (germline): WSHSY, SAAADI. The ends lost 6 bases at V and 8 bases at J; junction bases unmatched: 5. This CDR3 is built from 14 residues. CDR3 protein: CASRLAGGADIQYF. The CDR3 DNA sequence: TGCGCCAGCAGGCTAGCGGGAGGGGCCGACATTCAGTACTTC.

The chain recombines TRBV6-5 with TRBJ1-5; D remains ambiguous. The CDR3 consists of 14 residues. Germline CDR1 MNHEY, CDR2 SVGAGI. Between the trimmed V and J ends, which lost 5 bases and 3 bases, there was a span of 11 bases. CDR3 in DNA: TGTGCCAGCAGTCCCCGGCAGGCCAATCAGCCCCAGCATTTT. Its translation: CASSPRQANQPQHF.

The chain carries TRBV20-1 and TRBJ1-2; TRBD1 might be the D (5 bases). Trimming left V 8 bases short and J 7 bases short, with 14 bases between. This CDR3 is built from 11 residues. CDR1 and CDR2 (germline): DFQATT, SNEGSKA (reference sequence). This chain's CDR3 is CSRPRVVGYTF. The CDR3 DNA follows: TGCAGTAGACCCAGGGTCGTTGGCTACACCTTC.

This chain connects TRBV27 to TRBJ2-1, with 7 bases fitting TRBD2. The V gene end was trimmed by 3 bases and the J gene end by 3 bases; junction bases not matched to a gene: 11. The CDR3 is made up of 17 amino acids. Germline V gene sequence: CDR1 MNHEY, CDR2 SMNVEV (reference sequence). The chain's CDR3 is CASSFPGGGSFYNEQFF. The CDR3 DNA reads TGTGCCAGCAGTTTCCCCGGTGGCGGGAGCTTCTACAATGAGCAGTTCTTC.

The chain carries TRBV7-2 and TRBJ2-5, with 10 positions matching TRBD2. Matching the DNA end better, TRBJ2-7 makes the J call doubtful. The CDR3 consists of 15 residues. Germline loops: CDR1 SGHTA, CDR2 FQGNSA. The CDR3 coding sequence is TGTGCCAGCAGCTTCACTAGCGGGGCGTCCTACGAGCAGTACTTC. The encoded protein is CASSFTSGASYEQYF.

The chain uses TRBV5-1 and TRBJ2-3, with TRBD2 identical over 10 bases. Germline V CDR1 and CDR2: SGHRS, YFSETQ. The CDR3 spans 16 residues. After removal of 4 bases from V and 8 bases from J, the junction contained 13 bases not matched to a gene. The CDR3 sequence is CASSGSASGSMATQYF. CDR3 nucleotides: TGCGCCAGCAGCGGGAGCGCTAGCGGGAGCATGGCTACGCAGTATTTT.

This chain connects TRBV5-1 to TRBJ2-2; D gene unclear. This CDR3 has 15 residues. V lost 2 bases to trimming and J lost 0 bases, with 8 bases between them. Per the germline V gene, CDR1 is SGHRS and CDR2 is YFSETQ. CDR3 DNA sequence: TGCGCCAGCAGCTTAGTGGATGCGAACACCGGGGAGCTGTTTTTT. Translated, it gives CASSLVDANTGELFF.